This entry describes one T cell receptor beta chain. The V gene's germline CDR1 is SGHTA and CDR2 FQGNSA. This CDR3 region has 11 residues. Using a J-beta primer mix together with a sample-barcoded 5' primer, a second PCR was run for roughly 6 to 12 cycles. TCRdb itself ran the 5' RACE reads through MiXCR, one entry per CDR3 protein. The sample has 270,000 or so distinct CDR3 sequences; around 29% are singletons. The data originate from a study of blood T cells in healthy people across ages. The source material was blood. The TCR comes from a woman in her 70s in good health. The chain employs TRBV7-2 and TRBJ2-5; D ambiguous. The DNA end is more similar to TRBJ2-1, so the J call may be wrong. CDR3 residues: CASSSAREQFF. DNA of the CDR3: TGTGCCAGCAGCTCGGCTCGTGAGCAGTTCTTC.